The source of this T cell receptor beta chain is a study of blood T cells in healthy people across ages. Trimming cost V 4 bases and J 4 bases, with 10 bases left between them. The CDR3 contains 13 residues. The germline V gene has CDR1 SGHTA and CDR2 FQGNSA. Together with a sample-barcoded 5' primer, a J-beta primer mix was included in a second PCR lasting about 7 to 11 cycles. The template-switch adaptor, which had 12 random nucleotides, put a tag on each cDNA molecule. From the 5' RACE reads, TCRdb called clonotypes with MiXCR, one entry per CDR3 protein. The repertoire has approximately 830,000 distinct CDR3 sequences, about 59% of them found once; the top ten carry around 30%. The table lists this clonotype with a few counts. A single base separates this from a much larger clone, so it may be a read error.

The specimen was blood. This chain links TRBV7-2 with TRBJ1-2, with D perhaps TRBD1 (6 bases). This TCR was recovered from a man aged 25 to 45 in good health. Here the CDR3 reads CASSWTAGYGYTF. The DNA for the CDR3 is TGTGCCAGCAGCTGGACAGCTGGCTATGGCTACACCTTC.